This T cell receptor (beta chain) was recorded in a study of CD8 T cells in ankylosing spondylitis. Study-level results: Matched ankylosing spondylitis synovial fluid reportedly showed significant enrichment of disease-linked clones. Previously reported in reactive arthritis synovial fluid and blood were some of the motif variants. Ankylosing spondylitis blood seemed to carry a telltale TCR beta motif made of under ten highly homologous variants. The authors found the disease-linked clones to be CD8+ and relatively rare in peripheral blood.

TCR beta libraries were made by quantitative 5'-RACE with molecular barcodes. TCRdb processed the 5' RACE reads anew with MiXCR; each CDR3 protein has one entry. The sample consists of about 540,000 distinct CDR3 sequences, about an eighth of them appearing once. Comments on this clonotype: Its specificity is not known.

The receptor's source is a male donor with ankylosing spondylitis. Sequencing was done on a sample of blood, either unsorted or a sorted T cell fraction (not recorded which).

The CDR3 bases are TGCAGCGTTGAAGTCGGGCGCTCTGGAAACACCATATATTTT. It yields the protein CSVEVGRSGNTIYF. The chain is built from TRBV29-1 and TRBJ1-3; D not resolved. Trimming left V 1 base short and J 0 bases short, with 7 bases between. The CDR3 has 14 residues. Germline-derived CDR1 and CDR2 are SQVTM and ANQGSEA.